Reported below is one T cell receptor (beta chain). The data were taken from a study of T cells in Graves' hyperthyroidism and ophthalmopathy. Germline-derived CDR1 and CDR2 are MDHEN and SYDVKM. This CDR3 has 16 residues. V lost 5 bases and J lost 11; bases outside the gene matches: 15. PBMCs were derived from about 10 ml fresh peripheral blood. Amplification of TCR beta CDR3 regions was performed using RNA transcripts as template. The TCR CDR3 first-round RT-PCR relied on the HTBI primer set. In TCRdb, the multiplex PCR reads were re-called with MiXCR into one record per CDR3 protein. The table shows about 620,000 distinct CDR3 sequences, with 16% occurring only once.

This sequence joins TRBV28 and TRBJ1-1; TRBD1 agrees at 12 bases. The specimen sequenced was blood. The origin of this receptor is a woman in her 30s with Graves' hyperthyroidism. This CDR3 reads CASSTLLGQGALRAFF. CDR3 bases: TGTGCCAGCAGTACGCTTCTGGGACAGGGGGCACTGAGGGCTTTCTTT.